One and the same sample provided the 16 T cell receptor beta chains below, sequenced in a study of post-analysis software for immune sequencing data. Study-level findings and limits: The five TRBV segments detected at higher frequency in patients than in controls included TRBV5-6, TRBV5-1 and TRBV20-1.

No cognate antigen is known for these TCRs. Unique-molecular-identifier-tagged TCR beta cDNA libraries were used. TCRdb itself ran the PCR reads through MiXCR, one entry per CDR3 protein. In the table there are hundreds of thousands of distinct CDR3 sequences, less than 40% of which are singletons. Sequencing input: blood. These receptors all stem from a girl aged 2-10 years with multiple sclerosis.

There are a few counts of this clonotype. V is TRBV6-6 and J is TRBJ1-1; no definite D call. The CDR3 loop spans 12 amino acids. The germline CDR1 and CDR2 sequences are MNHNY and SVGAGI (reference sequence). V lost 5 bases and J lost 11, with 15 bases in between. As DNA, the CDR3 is TGTGCCAGCAGTAGTGGGTCAGGTGAGGCTTTCTTT. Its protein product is CASSSGSGEAFF.

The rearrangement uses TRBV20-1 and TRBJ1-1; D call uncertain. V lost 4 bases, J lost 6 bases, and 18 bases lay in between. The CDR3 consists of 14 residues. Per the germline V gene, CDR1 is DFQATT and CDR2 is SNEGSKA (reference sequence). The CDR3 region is CSAKFAEGAAEAFF. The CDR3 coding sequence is TGCAGTGCTAAATTTGCGGAGGGCGCAGCTGAAGCTTTCTTT.

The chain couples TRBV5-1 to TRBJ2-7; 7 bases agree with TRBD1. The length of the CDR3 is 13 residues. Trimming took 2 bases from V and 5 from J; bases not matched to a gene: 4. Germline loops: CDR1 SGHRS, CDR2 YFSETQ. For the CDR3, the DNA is TGCGCCAGCAGCTTATACAGGGGAAACGAGCAGTACTTC. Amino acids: CASSLYRGNEQYF.

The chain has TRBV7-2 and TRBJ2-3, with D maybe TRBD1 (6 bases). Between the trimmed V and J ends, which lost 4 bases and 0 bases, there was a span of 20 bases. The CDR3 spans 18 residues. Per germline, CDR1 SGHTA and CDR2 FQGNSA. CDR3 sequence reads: CASSSLPTGRASTDTQYF. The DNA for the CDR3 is TGTGCCAGCAGCTCTCTTCCCACAGGGCGGGCTAGCACAGATACGCAGTATTTT.

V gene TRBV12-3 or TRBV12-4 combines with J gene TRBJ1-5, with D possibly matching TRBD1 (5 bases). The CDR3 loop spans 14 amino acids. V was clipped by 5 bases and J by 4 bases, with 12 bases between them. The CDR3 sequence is CASSPRQFNQPQHF. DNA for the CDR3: TGTGCCAGCAGTCCCCGACAGTTTAATCAGCCCCAGCATTTT.

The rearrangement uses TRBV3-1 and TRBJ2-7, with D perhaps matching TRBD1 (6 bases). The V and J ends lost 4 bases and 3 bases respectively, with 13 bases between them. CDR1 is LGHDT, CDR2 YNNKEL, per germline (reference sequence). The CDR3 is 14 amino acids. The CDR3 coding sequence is TGTGCCAGCAGCCTTACAGGGAAGGACTACGAGCAGTACTTC. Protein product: CASSLTGKDYEQYF.

The CDR3 is CASSQAGTDTQYF. The DNA for the CDR3 is TGTGCCAGCAGCCAAGCCGGCACAGATACGCAGTATTTT. The rearrangement joins TRBV14 to TRBJ2-3, with D hard to call. The germline V gene encodes CDR1 SGHDN and CDR2 FVKESK. CDR3 length equals 13 residues. With 1 base removed from V and 1 base from J, the gap between germline ends came to 3 bases.

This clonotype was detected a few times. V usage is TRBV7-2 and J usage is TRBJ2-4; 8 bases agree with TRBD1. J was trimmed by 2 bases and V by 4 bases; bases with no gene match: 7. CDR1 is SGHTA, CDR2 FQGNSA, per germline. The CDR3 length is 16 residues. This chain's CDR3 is CASSSMGQASKNIQYF. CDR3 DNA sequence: TGTGCCAGCAGCTCGATGGGACAGGCCTCCAAAAACATTCAGTACTTC.

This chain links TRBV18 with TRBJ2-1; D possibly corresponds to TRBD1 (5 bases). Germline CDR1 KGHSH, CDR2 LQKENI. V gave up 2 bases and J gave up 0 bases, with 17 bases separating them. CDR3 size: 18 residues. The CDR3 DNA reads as TGTGCCAGCTCACCATTCAGGGCGACGAGGAGCTCCTACAATGAGCAGTTCTTC. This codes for CASSPFRATRSSYNEQFF. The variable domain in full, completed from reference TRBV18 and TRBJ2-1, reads NAGVMQNPRHLVRRRGQEARLRCSPMKGHSHVYWYRQLPEEGLKFMVYLQKENIIDESGMPKERFSAEFPKEGPSILRIQQVVRGDSAAYFCASSPFRATRSSYNEQFFGPGTRLTVL.

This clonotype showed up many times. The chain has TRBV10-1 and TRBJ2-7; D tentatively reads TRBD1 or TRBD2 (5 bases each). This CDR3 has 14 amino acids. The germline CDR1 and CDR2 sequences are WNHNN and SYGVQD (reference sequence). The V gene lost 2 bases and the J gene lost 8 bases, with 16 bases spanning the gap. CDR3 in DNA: TGCGCCAGCAGTGAGACAACAAGACCGGGACAGCAGTACTTC. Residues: CASSETTRPGQQYF.

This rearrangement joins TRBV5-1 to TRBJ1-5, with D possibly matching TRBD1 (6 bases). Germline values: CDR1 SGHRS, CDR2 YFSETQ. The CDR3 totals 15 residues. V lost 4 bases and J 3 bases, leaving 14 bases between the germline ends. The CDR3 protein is CASSPDSFPNQPQHF. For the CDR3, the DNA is TGCGCCAGCAGCCCGGACAGTTTCCCCAATCAGCCCCAGCATTTT. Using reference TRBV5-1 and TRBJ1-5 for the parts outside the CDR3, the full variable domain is KAGVTQTPRYLIKTRGQQVTLSCSPISGHRSVSWYQQTPGQGLQFLFEYFSETQRNKGNFPGRFSGRQFSNSRSEMNVSTLELGDSALYLCASSPDSFPNQPQHFGDGTRLSIL.

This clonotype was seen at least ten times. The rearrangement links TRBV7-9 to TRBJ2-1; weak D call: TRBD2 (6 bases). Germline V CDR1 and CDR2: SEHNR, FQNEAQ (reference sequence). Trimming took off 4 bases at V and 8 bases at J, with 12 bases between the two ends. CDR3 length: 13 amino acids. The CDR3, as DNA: TGTGCCAGCAGCTCGACTAGTTTGGATGAGCAGTTCTTC. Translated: CASSSTSLDEQFF.

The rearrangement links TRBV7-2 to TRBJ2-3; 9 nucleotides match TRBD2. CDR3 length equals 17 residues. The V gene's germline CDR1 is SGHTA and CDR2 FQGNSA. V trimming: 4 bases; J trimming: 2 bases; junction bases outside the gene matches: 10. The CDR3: CASSSVTSGRDTDTQYF. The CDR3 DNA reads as TGTGCCAGCAGCTCCGTGACTAGCGGAAGGGACACAGATACGCAGTATTTT. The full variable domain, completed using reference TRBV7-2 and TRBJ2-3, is GAGVSQSPSNKVTEKGKDVELRCDPISGHTALYWYRQSLGQGLEFLIYFQGNSAPDKSGLPSDRFSAERTGGSVSTLTIQRTQQEDSAVYLCASSSVTSGRDTDTQYFGPGTRLTVL.

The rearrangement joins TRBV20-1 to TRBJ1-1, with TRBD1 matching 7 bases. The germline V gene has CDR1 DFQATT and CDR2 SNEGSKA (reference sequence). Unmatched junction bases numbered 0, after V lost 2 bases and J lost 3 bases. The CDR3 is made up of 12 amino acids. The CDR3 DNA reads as TGCAGTGCTAGAAGGGGGCACACTGAAGCTTTCTTT. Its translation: CSARRGHTEAFF.

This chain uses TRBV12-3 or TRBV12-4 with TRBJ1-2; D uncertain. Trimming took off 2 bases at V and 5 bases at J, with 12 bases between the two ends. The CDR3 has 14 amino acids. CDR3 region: CASSLRETSYGYTF. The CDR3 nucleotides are TGTGCCAGCAGTTTACGGGAAACCAGTTATGGCTACACCTTC.

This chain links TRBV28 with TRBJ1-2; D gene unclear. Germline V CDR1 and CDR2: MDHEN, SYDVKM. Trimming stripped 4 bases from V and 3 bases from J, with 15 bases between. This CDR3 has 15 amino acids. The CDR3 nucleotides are TGTGCCAGCAGTTCCCTCCTCAGGACCTACTATGGCTACACCTTC. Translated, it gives CASSSLLRTYYGYTF.